The 5 T cell receptor beta chains given below trace back to one sample, sequenced in a study of blood T cell repertoires in COVID-19. Generated by immunoSEQ multiplex PCR, the TCRdb table keeps only in-frame clones and is missing some. The sample holds approximately 150,000 clones, 65% to 90% seen once. The sequenced sample was peripheral blood. These TCRs come from a man between 65 and 80 years old with acute or convalescent COVID-19.

This chain links TRBV7-3 with TRBJ2-1, with 11 bases identical to TRBD2. The J segment lost 6 bases and the V segment lost 5 bases, leaving 12 bases of the junction unmatched. The CDR3 extends over 17 amino acids. Germline V gene data show CDR1 as SGHTA and CDR2 as FQGTGA. In DNA, the CDR3 is TGTGCCAGCAGCCCTAGGGGGCTAGCGGGAGGAGGCAATGAGCAGTTCTTC. Translated: CASSPRGLAGGGNEQFF.

The chain links TRBV6-5 to TRBJ2-7, with 9 bases that match TRBD1. The CDR3 consists of 15 residues. J lost 7 bases, V lost 6 bases, and 13 bases had no gene match. Germline V gene lookup returns CDR1 MNHEY and CDR2 SVGAGI. CDR3 protein: CASSPTGTGTSEQYF. CDR3 nucleotide sequence: TGTGCCAGCAGCCCCACCGGGACAGGGACTTCAGAGCAGTACTTC.

The V gene is TRBV28, the J gene TRBJ1-5, with D tentatively TRBD1 (6 bases). CDR3 length: 16 residues. V was cut by 6 bases and J by 2 bases, with 17 bases left in between. Germline loops: CDR1 MDHEN, CDR2 SYDVKM. In nucleotides, the CDR3 is TGTGCCAGCAGCAATCCTTCAGGGGTCGGCAATCAGCCCCAGCATTTT. Its protein product is CASSNPSGVGNQPQHF.

In its sample, this clone was seen once. This chain connects TRBV7-3 to TRBJ2-3; TRBD1 aligns across 8 bases. This CDR3 region has 14 residues. The trim removed 4 bases at V and 4 bases at J, leaving 4 bases unmatched. Germline V gene sequence: CDR1 SGHTA, CDR2 FQGTGA. For the CDR3, the DNA is TGTGCCAGCAGCTCAGGGGGCTTCGCAGATACGCAGTATTTT. It encodes CASSSGGFADTQYF.

The V gene is TRBV18, the J gene TRBJ2-5; 8 positions match TRBD1. V lost 4 bases to trimming and J lost 5 bases; unmatched junction nucleotides: 15. In germline, CDR1 is KGHSH, CDR2 LQKENI. The length of the CDR3 is 17 residues. The CDR3 spells CASSHGPVGQGSETQYF. The CDR3 DNA follows: TGTGCCAGCTCACACGGCCCGGTAGGACAGGGTTCGGAGACCCAGTACTTC.